The 20 T cell receptor beta chains reported below all come from one sample, sequenced in a study of metastatic and nonmetastatic thyroid tumors (dated by TCRdb to about 2020). None of the patients had been given any treatment before thyroid surgery. Library preparation used PCR. TCRdb records Illumina HiSeq 4000 as the sequencer. TCRdb itself trimmed the public reads at Q25 with fastp, ran MiXCR and retained productive beta chains. In all, the sample holds 35,000 to 50,000 clones, and about 17% of those were seen once. Together, the top ten hold approximately 9.9% of the sample. Sequencing was done on a sample of tumor tissue. The receptors were gathered from a female donor with papillary thyroid cancer or a benign thyroid nodule (not recorded which). Some clones in this sample may be carry-over from other donors' samples.

Notes on this clone: At one boundary the junction diverges from the germline segment, which might be a read error. The V and J genes are TRBV2 and TRBJ2-3; no firm D call. The CDR3 spans 15 residues. The germline CDR1 and CDR2 sequences are SNHLY and FYNNEI. CDR3 sequence: CASIENLPGTYTQYF. As DNA, the CDR3 is TGTGCCAGCATTGAAAATTTACCGGGCACATATACGCAGTATTTT.

This clone came up many times. The V gene is TRBV3-1, the J gene TRBJ2-3, with D possibly matching TRBD1 (6 bases). V lost 4 bases to trimming and J lost 11 bases, with 13 bases between them. Germline CDR1 reads LGHDT; CDR2 reads YNNKEL (reference sequence). This CDR3 is built from 12 residues. The CDR3 nucleotides read TGTGCCAGCAGCCCTAGGACAGCTCTGCAGTATTTT. Translation gives CASSPRTALQYF.

In its sample, this clone was seen many times. The chain carries TRBV11-3 and TRBJ2-1, with TRBD1 matching 9 bases. Germline V gene sequence: CDR1 SGHNT, CDR2 YENEEA. The CDR3 covers 16 residues. The junction had 1 base not matched to a gene; V was cut back by 1 base and J by 0 bases. CDR3 coding DNA: TGTGCCAGCAGCTTAGGGACAGGGGTCTCCTACAATGAGCAGTTCTTC. This codes for CASSLGTGVSYNEQFF.

The sample holds many counts of this clone. J is TRBJ1-3 and V is TRBV9, with TRBD1 matching 9 bases. Germline CDR1 SGDLS, CDR2 YYNGEE. V dropped 4 bases and J dropped 4; count of bases not matched to a gene: 6. The CDR3 contains 15 residues. CDR3: CASSWTGDPGNTIYF. The CDR3 region has the DNA TGTGCCAGCAGCTGGACAGGGGATCCCGGAAACACCATATATTTT.

Many counts were recorded for this clone. Other DNA sequences in the same sample also yield this CDR3. This chain joins TRBV20-1 and TRBJ2-1; 8 bases are shared with TRBD2. The CDR3 runs 14 residues. The V and J ends lost 5 bases and 0 bases, in that order; junction bases with no gene match: 3. Germline V CDR1 and CDR2: DFQATT, SNEGSKA (reference sequence). The CDR3: CSARSGSSYNEQFF. The CDR3 DNA reads TGCAGTGCTCGCAGCGGGAGCTCCTACAATGAGCAGTTCTTC.

This clone has ten or more counts. The chain has TRBV20-1 and TRBJ2-7; 11 positions agree with TRBD2. This CDR3 comprises 14 residues. The germline CDR1 and CDR2 sequences are DFQATT and SNEGSKA (reference sequence). V dropped 4 bases and J dropped 4; count of bases not matched to a gene: 6. The CDR3 coding sequence is TGCAGTGCTATTCCGGGACTAGCGGTTTACGAGCAGTACTTC. Residues: CSAIPGLAVYEQYF.

This clone was counted between two and nine times. This chain connects TRBV10-3 to TRBJ1-5, with D maybe TRBD1 (6 bases). From germline, CDR1 is ENHRY and CDR2 SYGVKD. Trimming removed 5 bases at V and 3 bases at J, with 14 bases between. CDR3 length equals 15 residues. The CDR3 nucleotides are TGTGCCATCAGTTCGGGCAGGGGTGACAATCAGCCCCAGCATTTT. Translation: CAISSGRGDNQPQHF.

This clone appeared many times. The V gene is TRBV7-9, the J gene TRBJ1-1; unclear D gene. V was cut by 1 base and J by 0 bases, with 3 bases left in between. This CDR3 region has 13 residues. Germline-derived CDR1 and CDR2 are SEHNR and FQNEAQ (reference sequence). The CDR3, as DNA: TGTGCCAGCAGCTTAGTCATGAACACTGAAGCTTTCTTT. Translating it yields CASSLVMNTEAFF.

This chain connects TRBV20-1 to TRBJ1-2; D uncertain. There are 10 residues in the CDR3. Germline V gene data show CDR1 as DFQATT and CDR2 as SNEGSKA (reference sequence). Trimming stripped 7 bases from V and 4 bases from J, with 7 bases between. The CDR3 region is CSVSTYGYTF. The CDR3 DNA is TGCAGTGTATCAACCTATGGCTACACCTTC.

The chain employs TRBV11-3 and TRBJ1-6, with D perhaps TRBD1 (6 bases). CDR3 size: 15 residues. V was cut by 5 bases and J by 7 bases, with 15 bases left in between. Germline assignment: CDR1 SGHNT and CDR2 YENEEA. The CDR3, as DNA: TGTGCCAGCAGCATAGTCGCAGGGGACAATTCACCCCTCCACTTT. Its translation: CASSIVAGDNSPLHF.

Many counts were recorded for this clone. This sequence joins TRBV6-1 and TRBJ1-5, with TRBD1 as a possible D gene (5 bases). V gave up 1 base and J gave up 3 bases, with 16 bases separating them. Per germline, CDR1 MNHNS and CDR2 SASEGT. The CDR3 is made up of 17 amino acids. CDR3 bases: TGTGCCAGCAGTGAAGGGATGGGGGGGTCCTTCAATCAGCCCCAGCATTTT. Translation: CASSEGMGGSFNQPQHF.

The V gene is TRBV11-2, the J gene TRBJ2-2; a possible D gene is TRBD2 (5 bases). The length of the CDR3 is 13 residues. Trimming pared 3 bases from V and 4 bases from J, leaving 6 bases between. Germline lookup yields CDR1 SGHAT and CDR2 FQNNGV. The CDR3 here is CASSFEGTGELFF. The CDR3 region has the DNA TGTGCCAGCAGCTTTGAGGGCACCGGGGAGCTGTTTTTT.

Ten or more counts support this clone. A single base separates this from a much larger clone, so it may be a read error. The CDR3 DNA reads as TGTGCCTGGGGTCGGTCTCTCGGGGGGGAGCAGTACTTC. Its protein is CAWGRSLGGEQYF. V is TRBV30 and J is TRBJ2-7; 7 nucleotides agree with TRBD2. Germline V lookup: CDR1 GTSNPN, CDR2 SVGIG (reference sequence). This CDR3 is built from 13 residues. Trimming at V came to 5 bases and at J to 7 bases, leaving 11 bases not matched to a gene.

The chain couples TRBV19 to TRBJ2-4, with D possibly being TRBD2 (6 bases). TRBJ2-1 explains the end of the DNA better; the J call may be wrong. The germline V gene encodes CDR1 LNHDA and CDR2 SQIVND (reference sequence). CDR3 length: 15 residues. The CDR3 reads CASSIRPIGRGEQFF. The CDR3 DNA is TGTGCCAGTAGTATTCGTCCTATCGGGAGAGGTGAGCAGTTCTTC.

This clone was counted a few times. Given a much more abundant clone one base away, this may be a read error. The rearrangement links TRBV29-1 to TRBJ2-1; 8 nucleotides match TRBD2. The germline CDR1 and CDR2 sequences are SQVTM and ANQGSEA. CDR3 length: 13 amino acids. In nucleotides, the CDR3 is TGCAGCGTTGGAGCGGGAGTCTTGAGGGAGCAGCTCTTC. Amino acid sequence: CSVGAGVLREQLF.

This clone was observed a handful of times. Possible read error: a much larger clone is one base away. The same CDR3 can be traced to other DNA sequences in this sample. The rearrangement uses TRBV9 and TRBJ2-7, with a weak D call TRBD2 (6 bases). The V end lost 5 bases, the J end lost 7 bases, and 25 bases lay between the germline ends. Germline-derived CDR1 and CDR2 are SGDLS and YYNGEE. The CDR3 spans 16 residues. CDR3 DNA sequence: TGTGCCAGCAGTGCTCGTCCTGGCAGGGCCGCGGGGGAGCAGTACTTC. Translation gives CASSARPGRAAGEQYF.

This clone was detected many times. The V gene is TRBV5-1, the J gene TRBJ1-1, with D unclear. The CDR3 has 17 residues. Germline V gene sequence: CDR1 SGHRS, CDR2 YFSETQ. Trimming removed 0 bases at V and 1 base at J, with 16 bases between. CDR3 in DNA: TGCGCCAGCAGCTTGGCCCCCGCCGGGCAGCCGAACACTGAAGCTTTCTTT. Its translation is CASSLAPAGQPNTEAFF.

This clone has a count of ten or more. This sequence joins TRBV20-1 and TRBJ2-1; 8 bases are shared with TRBD2. There are 12 residues in the CDR3. Germline V gene lookup returns CDR1 DFQATT and CDR2 SNEGSKA (reference sequence). Losses at the gene ends were 7 bases for V and 8 bases for J; bases not matched to a gene: 7. The CDR3 DNA follows: TGCAGTGTTTCGGGACTAGGCCATGAGCAGTTCTTC. The encoded protein is CSVSGLGHEQFF.

The J gene is TRBJ1-1, the V gene TRBV7-8; tentative D call: TRBD1 (5 bases). The CDR3 extends over 15 amino acids. CDR1 SGHVS and CDR2 FQNEAQ come from the germline V gene. V dropped 2 bases and J dropped 1 base, with 11 bases sitting between them. DNA for the CDR3: TGTGCCAGCAGCTTAAGACAGCGCCCGAACACTGAAGCTTTCTTT. Translating gives CASSLRQRPNTEAFF. Full variable domain (outside the CDR3, taken from reference TRBV7-8 and TRBJ1-1): GAGVSQSPRYKVAKRGQDVALRCDPISGHVSLFWYQQALGQGPEFLTYFQNEAQLDKSGLPSDRFFAERPEGSVSTLKIQRTQQEDSAVYLCASSLRQRPNTEAFFGQGTRLTVV.

The CDR3 region has the DNA TGTGCCAGCAGCTTAGAGTCTCTTGCTGAAGCTTTCTTT. Its protein product is CASSLESLAEAFF. The J gene is TRBJ1-1, the V gene TRBV11-1; D remains unclear. The CDR3 has 13 residues. The V gene lost 1 base and the J gene lost 6 bases, with 9 bases spanning the gap. The germline gives CDR1 SGHAT, CDR2 FQDESV (reference sequence). Full variable domain (rest looked up from reference TRBV11-1 and TRBJ1-1): EAEVAQSPRYKITEKSQAVAFWCDPISGHATLYWYRQILGQGPELLVQFQDESVVDDSQLPKDRFSAERLKGVDSTLKIQPAELGDSAMYLCASSLESLAEAFFGQGTRLTVV.